The TCR beta chain described here comes from a study of OX40 agonist ivuxolimab in advanced cancers. Regarding the complete study: The costimulatory receptor OX40 (CD134) was targeted by ivuxolimab, a fully human IgG2 agonistic monoclonal antibody. The dose-escalation cohort was roughly 80% male with a mean age of approximately 60 years, ranging from roughly 20 to 80. Partial responses occurred in three dose-escalation patients, of whom one had hepatocellular carcinoma and two had cutaneous melanoma. The monotherapy dose-escalation portion (N ≈ 56 patients) of the phase I ivuxolimab trial is reported in the paper. Peripheral TCRbeta sequencing was intended to test whether TCR sequence diversity was altered and clonal T-cell expansion was caused by ivuxolimab. Prior anti-PD-1, anti-PD-L1 or anti-CTLA-4 therapy was permitted, and 40% to 50% of dose-escalation patients had received checkpoint inhibitors. Of the approximately 54 patients in dose escalation, some 20 had hepatocellular carcinoma, approximately 15 had melanoma, 9 had renal cell carcinoma and 9 had head and neck cancer. Intravenous ivuxolimab was administered to patients every 2 weeks at six dose levels: 0.01, 0.1, 0.3, 1.5, 3 and 10 mg/kg.

The research as a whole found: Partial responders in the 0.1-3.0 mg/kg groups had among the lowest normalized peripheral clonal expansion, especially among CD8+ T cells. Antigen specificity was not determined for the clonally expanded peripheral T cells. After ivuxolimab, CD8+ T cells had more expanded clones than CD4+ T cells on average. Low levels of normalized T-cell clonal expansion were also seen in some nonresponding patients. Clonal expansion of both CD4+ and CD8+ blood T cells was observed from baseline to week 6 at doses 0.1 to 3.0 mg/kg.

The trial excluded patients who had a history of autoimmune disease or were on systemic immunosuppression. Peripheral blood for TCR sequencing was drawn from every dose cohort at baseline, at cycle 4 day 1 and at cycle 7 day 1. The samples were taken from a phase I, first-in-human, multicenter, open-label dose-escalation trial of ivuxolimab. Adults with locally advanced or metastatic melanoma, renal cell carcinoma, hepatocellular carcinoma or head and neck squamous cell carcinoma were enrolled in the trial. Before TCR sequencing, CD4+ T cells and CD8+ T cells were sorted from peripheral blood as separate populations. To sequence the TCRbeta CDR3 region, genomic DNA was isolated from the sorted cells. The immunoSEQ Assay was used for sequencing of TCRbeta CDR3 regions. TCRdb retrieved this table from immuneACCESS and kept in-frame rearrangements only. Not all clones are present; in checked studies, unresolved V genes account for under half, and no reason is known for the remainder. The sample table lists tens of thousands of clones, approximately 91% of them with a count of one. About 3.7% of the sample rests with the top ten.

In the case of this clone: Its antigen target is currently unknown. Per-nucleotide qualities are absent, and no much larger clonotype sits a single base away.

The V end loses 3 bases and the J end loses 4 bases, and a stretch of 7 bases separates them. Reading the germline V gene gives CDR1 MDHEN and CDR2 SYDVKM. From cysteine to phenylalanine, the CDR3 is 14 amino acids long. Only CDR3 DNA is held: 42 bases, read in frame from base 1. The rearranged chain carries TRBV28 and TRBJ1-6, with the identity of the D gene unclear. This clonotype was obtained from an adult with an advanced solid tumor such as melanoma, head and neck, liver or kidney cancer. The starting material was CD4+ or CD8+ T cells sorted from blood, obtained in a trial of the OX40 agonist ivuxolimab. CDR3 reads: CASSFQPYNSPLHF. The DNA reads TGTGCCAGCAGTTTTCAGCCATATAATTCACCCCTCCACTTT.